This TCR beta chain was sequenced for a study of Tregs in tolerant kidney transplant recipients. With respect to this clone: The CDR3 extends 3 residues past the end of the read, so its final part is completed from the germline J gene.

Sequencing was performed with immunoSEQ multiplex PCR; in TCRdb, only in-frame clones are kept and a portion is missing. The specimen's table records around 10,000 clones. Recipients received nonmyeloablative bone marrow transplants from related graft donors, with transient mixed chimerism. This CDR3 has 18 residues. Germline lookup yields CDR1 MGHRA and CDR2 YSYEKL. Unmatched junction bases numbered 8, after V lost 2 bases and J lost 0 bases. Sequencing used CD8+ T cells from blood (PBMCs), obtained 24 months after the transplant. The V and J genes are TRBV4-1 and TRBJ2-1; the match to TRBD2 covers 9 bases. This receptor was identified in a human patient who received a combined kidney and bone marrow transplant. Some of the T cells might come from the graft donor. The sequenced part of the CDR3 DNA is TGCGCCAGCAGCCAACACTCTAGCGGGACCCACTCCTACAATGAG. Its translation: CASSQHSSGTHSYNE. The complete CDR3 protein is CASSQHSSGTHSYNEQFF.